Each of the 20 T cell receptor beta chains below was sequenced from the same sample in a study of blood T cell repertoires in COVID-19. The assay was immunoSEQ multiplex PCR, and TCRdb's table has in-frame clones only and misses some. The data show approximately 260,000 clones, 85% seen once. The sequenced material came from PBMCs or T cells enriched from blood (not recorded which). The origin of the receptors is a woman in her forties or fifties who had been exposed to COVID-19.

The chain is built from TRBV28 and TRBJ1-3; a weak D match, TRBD1 (5 bases). The CDR3 has 16 residues. The germline V gene has CDR1 MDHEN and CDR2 SYDVKM. The V gene lost 6 bases and the J gene lost 0 bases, with 15 bases spanning the gap. CDR3 in DNA: TGTGCCAGCAGCCTAGGGGCAGGCCTCTCTGGAAACACCATATATTTT. It translates to CASSLGAGLSGNTIYF.

The chain links TRBV3-1 (or the pseudogene TRBV3-2) to TRBJ2-1; no reliable D call. CDR3 length equals 15 residues. The V gene lost 7 bases and the J gene lost 14 bases, with 27 bases spanning the gap. Germline assignment: CDR1 LGHDT and CDR2 YNNKEL (reference sequence). The chain's CDR3 is CASTPTVTAPGSEFF. The CDR3, as DNA: TGTGCCAGCACCCCTACCGTGACTGCCCCCGGGTCGGAGTTCTTC.

The CDR3 DNA reads as TGTGCCAGTAATGGACAGGGGGAAATGGGTGGCTACACCTTC. This codes for CASNGQGEMGGYTF. The rearrangement uses TRBV19 and TRBJ1-2, with 10 nucleotides matching TRBD1. V lost 7 bases, J lost 7 bases, and 9 bases stayed unmatched. Germline values: CDR1 LNHDA, CDR2 SQIVND (reference sequence). This CDR3 comprises 14 residues.

The CDR3 sequence is CASSPRGSPRIPNYGYTF. CDR3 bases: TGTGCCAGCAGCCCTCGGGGGAGCCCCCGTATCCCGAACTATGGCTACACCTTC. This chain links TRBV5-4 with TRBJ1-2; possible D gene TRBD1, 5 bases. V was cut by 4 bases and J by 2 bases, with 24 bases left in between. From germline, CDR1 is SGHNT and CDR2 YYREEE (reference sequence). The CDR3 runs to 18 residues. The full variable domain, completed using reference TRBV5-4 and TRBJ1-2, is ETGVTQSPTHLIKTRGQQVTLRCSSQSGHNTVSWYQQALGQGPQFIFQYYREEENGRGNFPPRFSGLQFPNYSSELNVNALELDDSALYLCASSPRGSPRIPNYGYTFGSGTRLTVV.

This sequence joins TRBV24-1 and TRBJ2-1, with TRBD2 matching over 7 bases. The CDR3 covers 13 residues. V was pared by 9 bases and J by 2 bases, with 3 bases of the junction left unmatched. Looked up from germline, CDR1 is KGHDR and CDR2 is SFDVKD. The CDR3 DNA follows: TGTGCCACCGGGGAGGGGCCCTACAATGAGCAGTTCTTC. This gives the protein CATGEGPYNEQFF.

The chain carries TRBV18 and TRBJ1-5; TRBD1 matches 7 bases. Germline CDR1 and CDR2: KGHSH and LQKENI. Trimming cost V 5 bases and J 4 bases; bases outside gene matches: 2. This CDR3 contains 13 residues. The CDR3 spells CASSSGQNQPQHF. In nucleotides, the CDR3 is TGTGCCAGCTCATCGGGACAGAATCAGCCCCAGCATTTT.

This clone was counted only a few times. This CDR3 is also generated by other DNA sequences in the sample. The chain has TRBV12-3 or TRBV12-4 and TRBJ1-2; 7 bases are a match to TRBD1. After removal of 1 base from V and 8 bases from J, the junction contained 1 base not matched to a gene. The CDR3 extends over 12 amino acids. The CDR3 DNA reads as TGTGCCAGCAGTTTAGGAGGGGGCGGCTACACCTTC. It codes for CASSLGGGGYTF.

The CDR3 region is CASSLRGSNTGELFF. CDR3 nucleotides: TGTGCCAGCAGCTTACGGGGGTCGAACACCGGGGAGCTGTTTTTT. The rearrangement joins TRBV7-8 to TRBJ2-2; D perhaps matches TRBD2 (6 bases). Trimming removed 2 bases at V and 0 bases at J, with 7 bases between. This CDR3 comprises 15 residues. The germline CDR1 and CDR2 sequences are SGHVS and FQNEAQ.

This clone appeared a single time. The rearrangement joins TRBV3-1 (or the pseudogene TRBV3-2) to TRBJ2-7; 7 bases match TRBD1. The trim removed 1 base at V and 6 bases at J, leaving 9 bases unmatched. CDR3 size: 15 residues. The germline V gene encodes CDR1 LGHDT and CDR2 YNNKEL (reference sequence). The CDR3 spells CASSQGPGGISEQYF. For the CDR3, the DNA is TGTGCCAGCAGCCAAGGTCCAGGGGGTATATCCGAGCAGTACTTC.

The chain joins TRBV18 to TRBJ1-3; the match to TRBD1 covers 12 bases. This CDR3 spans 17 amino acids. V was clipped by 6 bases and J by 0 bases; unmatched bases: 6. CDR1 and CDR2 (germline): KGHSH, LQKENI. This chain's CDR3 is CASSYGTGGRSGNTIYF. The DNA for the CDR3 is TGTGCCAGCTCGTATGGGACAGGGGGCCGCTCTGGAAACACCATATATTTT.

The rearrangement joins TRBV6-2 or TRBV6-3 to TRBJ1-1, with 7 bases that match TRBD1. Germline CDR1 MNHEY, CDR2 SVGEGT. Trimming cost V 5 bases and J 8 bases; bases outside gene matches: 8. The CDR3 sequence is 13 residues long. The CDR3 nucleotides read TGTGCCAGCAGTAAGAGACGACAGGGCGAAGCTTTCTTT. Encoded protein: CASSKRRQGEAFF.

This rearrangement joins TRBV7-2 to TRBJ1-3; D remains ambiguous. Germline-derived CDR1 and CDR2 are SGHTA and FQGNSA. This CDR3 spans 14 amino acids. Trimming removed 5 bases from V and 7 bases from J, with 15 bases in between. CDR3 DNA sequence: TGTGCCAGCAGCCCCACCCCGGGTCAGAACACCATATATTTT. It is translated as CASSPTPGQNTIYF.

This clone came up once. This chain connects TRBV11-2 to TRBJ2-7; D might be TRBD2 (6 bases). The CDR3 totals 14 residues. Germline V gives CDR1 SGHAT, CDR2 FQNNGV. V dropped 2 bases and J dropped 4 bases, with 12 bases sitting between them. The CDR3 loop reads CASSLSGGTYEQYF. As DNA, the CDR3 is TGTGCCAGCAGCTTAAGTGGGGGGACTTACGAGCAGTACTTC.

This rearrangement joins TRBV7-2 to TRBJ2-3; 8 positions match TRBD1. Germline V gives CDR1 SGHTA, CDR2 FQGNSA. There are 18 residues in the CDR3. The V gene end was trimmed by 2 bases and the J gene end by 2 bases; junction bases not matched to a gene: 12. The CDR3 protein is CASSLWGSGQEVTDTQYF. The CDR3 coding sequence is TGTGCCAGCAGCTTATGGGGGTCGGGACAGGAGGTCACAGATACGCAGTATTTT.

The chain has TRBV5-5 and TRBJ2-1; TRBD2 agrees at 7 bases. The CDR3 loop spans 15 amino acids. The junction had 4 bases not matched to a gene; V was cut back by 0 bases and J by 4 bases. Per the germline V gene, CDR1 is SGHKS and CDR2 is YYEKEE (reference sequence). This CDR3 reads CASSLARREYNEQFF. The CDR3 bases are TGTGCCAGCAGCTTGGCCAGGCGGGAGTACAATGAGCAGTTCTTC.

The chain links TRBV5-1 to TRBJ2-4; 7 bases agree with TRBD1. The germline CDR1 and CDR2 sequences are SGHRS and YFSETQ. V trimming: 3 bases; J trimming: 7 bases; junction bases outside the gene matches: 1. The CDR3 has 12 amino acids. In DNA, the CDR3 is TGCGCCAGCAGCTCACAGGGGAACATTCAGTACTTC. Protein sequence: CASSSQGNIQYF. Supplemented by reference TRBV5-1 and TRBJ2-4, the full variable domain reads KAGVTQTPRYLIKTRGQQVTLSCSPISGHRSVSWYQQTPGQGLQFLFEYFSETQRNKGNFPGRFSGRQFSNSRSEMNVSTLELGDSALYLCASSSQGNIQYFGAGTRLSVL.

The V call is TRBV19, the J call TRBJ1-5; 8 positions match TRBD1. Germline assignment: CDR1 LNHDA and CDR2 SQIVND (reference sequence). The CDR3 length is 14 residues. V lost 8 bases, J lost 7 bases, and 10 bases stayed unmatched. The CDR3, as DNA: TGTGCCAGTGTGGACGGCAGGGGGCGGCAGCCCCAGCATTTT. It codes for CASVDGRGRQPQHF. Supplemented by reference TRBV19 and TRBJ1-5, the full variable domain reads DGGITQSPKYLFRKEGQNVTLSCEQNLNHDAMYWYRQDPGQGLRLIYYSQIVNDFQKGDIAEGYSVSREKKESFPLTVTSAQKNPTAFYLCASVDGRGRQPQHFGDGTRLSIL.

This clone was seen only once. The rearrangement joins TRBV4-3 to TRBJ1-1; tentatively, D is TRBD1 (5 bases). V lost 4 bases to trimming and J lost 3 bases, with 9 bases between them. Germline CDR1 LGHNA, CDR2 YSLEER. CDR3 length: 13 amino acids. The DNA of the CDR3 is TGCGCCAGCAGCCTAGACAGTTACACTGAAGCTTTCTTT. It encodes CASSLDSYTEAFF.

The J gene is TRBJ1-2, the V gene TRBV5-1, with 7 bases identical to TRBD1. Per the germline V gene, CDR1 is SGHRS and CDR2 is YFSETQ. This CDR3 is 17 amino acids long. After removal of 4 bases from V and 4 bases from J, the junction contained 16 bases not matched to a gene. The CDR3 sequence: CASSRRTGSREFYGYTF. CDR3 sequence (DNA): TGCGCCAGCAGCCGTAGGACAGGATCAAGGGAATTCTATGGCTACACCTTC. Full variable domain (missing parts from reference TRBV5-1 and TRBJ1-2): KAGVTQTPRYLIKTRGQQVTLSCSPISGHRSVSWYQQTPGQGLQFLFEYFSETQRNKGNFPGRFSGRQFSNSRSEMNVSTLELGDSALYLCASSRRTGSREFYGYTFGSGTRLTVV.

The chain recombines TRBV7-9 with TRBJ1-4, with TRBD1 as a possible D gene (6 bases). The V gene lost 1 base and the J gene lost 5 bases, with 17 bases spanning the gap. This CDR3 is built from 17 residues. Germline assignment: CDR1 SEHNR and CDR2 FQNEAQ (reference sequence). The CDR3 loop is CASSLGGGASSNEKLFF. CDR3 nucleotide sequence: TGTGCCAGCAGCTTAGGAGGGGGGGCAAGTTCAAATGAAAAACTGTTTTTT.